This TCR beta chain was documented in a study of control samples from healthy donors and cancer patients. Profiled with immunoSEQ multiplex PCR; TCRdb holds only in-frame clones, not every one. The data show about 52,000 clones, about 95% seen once. V lost 4 bases, J lost 5 bases, and 7 bases stayed unmatched. Germline V gives CDR1 SQVTM, CDR2 ANQGSEA. This CDR3 comprises 13 residues. Sample: blood. This TCR came from a man aged 30 to 39 in good health. The chain carries TRBV29-1 and TRBJ1-2; 7 bases agree with TRBD1. CDR3 sequence (DNA): TGCAGCGTTGGACAGGGTCCCCATTATGGCTACACCTTC. Translation: CSVGQGPHYGYTF.